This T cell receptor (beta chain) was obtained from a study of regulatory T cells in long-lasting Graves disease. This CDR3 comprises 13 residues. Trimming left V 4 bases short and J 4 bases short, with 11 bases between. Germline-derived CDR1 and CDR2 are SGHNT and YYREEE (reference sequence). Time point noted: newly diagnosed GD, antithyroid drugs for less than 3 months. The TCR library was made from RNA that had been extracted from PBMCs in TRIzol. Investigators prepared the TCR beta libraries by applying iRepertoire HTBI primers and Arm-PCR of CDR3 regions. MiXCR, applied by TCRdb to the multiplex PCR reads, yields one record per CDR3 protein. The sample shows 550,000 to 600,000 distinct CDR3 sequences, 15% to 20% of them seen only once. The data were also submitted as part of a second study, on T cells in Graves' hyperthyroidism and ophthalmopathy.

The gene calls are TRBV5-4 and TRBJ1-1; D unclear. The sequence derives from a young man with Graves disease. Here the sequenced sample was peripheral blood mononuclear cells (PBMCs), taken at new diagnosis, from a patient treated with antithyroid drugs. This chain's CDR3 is CASSIPGSTEAFF. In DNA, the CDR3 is TGTGCCAGCAGCATCCCTGGGAGCACTGAAGCTTTCTTT.